This is a list of T cell receptor beta chains from one sample in a study of blood T cells in healthy people across ages. TCRdb re-called the 5' RACE reads with MiXCR, one entry per CDR3 protein. The sample lists about 1.4 million distinct CDR3 sequences; approximately 59% were seen once. The sample consisted of blood. The receptor set was obtained from a man between 18 and 35 years old in good health. The CDR3 runs from the conserved cysteine through the conserved F or W. D genes are given only for firm matches. Clone size is shown for a subset of rows, as once, few, many or a class of expanded clone.

d_call clone_size j_call v_call cdr3_nt cdr3_aa
NA NA TRBJ1-2 TRBV28 TGTGCCACAACTGGCTACACCTTC CATTGYTF
TRBD1 NA TRBJ2-2 TRBV20-1 TGCAGTGCTACTTCCGGGACAGGGGACACCGGGGAGCTGTTTTTT CSATSGTGDTGELFF
NA NA TRBJ1-4 TRBV2 TGTGCCAGTTTATGGCCCCTAGATGAAAAACTGTTTTTT CASLWPLDEKLFF
NA NA TRBJ2-3 TRBV7-2 TGTGCCAGCTTGTACGGCGGGGTCTGGGGCCCTAGCACAGATACGCAGTATTTT CASLYGGVWGPSTDTQYF
NA NA TRBJ2-2 TRBV7-9 TGTGCCAGCAGCTTAGCGTGGCAGCGCAACACCGGGGAGCTGTTTTTT CASSLAWQRNTGELFF
NA NA TRBJ1-2 TRBV29-1 TGCAGCGTCGTATCGGCAGACTCAGAATATGACTACACCTTC CSVVSADSEYDYTF
TRBD2 NA TRBJ2-5 TRBV11-3 TGTGCCAGCAGTCCCGGGACTACCGAAGAGACCCAGTACTTC CASSPGTTEETQYF
NA few TRBJ1-5 TRBV4-1 TGCGCCAGCAGCCAAGATACAGTCAATCAGCCCCAGCATTTT CASSQDTVNQPQHF
NA few TRBJ2-7 TRBV15 TGTGCCACCAGCAGAGATCCCTTCTACGAGCAGTACTTC CATSRDPFYEQYF
NA NA TRBJ1-2 TRBV5-6 TGTGCCAGCAGCTCGTTTCAGGGGCTCTATGGCTACACCTTC CASSSFQGLYGYTF
NA NA TRBJ1-1 TRBV2 TGTGCCAGCAGTGAGGGGGCACGGGGGGCAAACACTGAAGCTTTCTTT CASSEGARGANTEAFF
TRBD1 NA TRBJ2-7 TRBV6-2/TRBV6-3 TGTGCCAGCAGTAAACGGACAGGGGGCTCCAACGAGCAGTACTTC CASSKRTGGSNEQYF
NA once TRBJ1-6 TRBV4-3 TGCGCCAGCAGCCAAGATCGTACACCATATAATTCACCCCTCCACTTT CASSQDRTPYNSPLHF
NA once TRBJ1-1 TRBV19 TGTGCCAGTAGTATTGGCAGTATGAACACTGAAGCTTTCTTT CASSIGSMNTEAFF
NA NA TRBJ1-2 TRBV20-1 TGCAGTGCTACCAGGGACTATGGCTACACCTTC CSATRDYGYTF
NA few TRBJ2-3 TRBV5-1 TGCGCCAGCAGTCATGGGACCAACGCCTTCACAGATACGCAGTATTTT CASSHGTNAFTDTQYF
NA NA TRBJ2-6 TRBV4-1 TGCGCCAGCAGCCAAGAAGGGACAAGGAACTCTGGGGCCAACGTCCTGACTTTC CASSQEGTRNSGANVLTF